This T cell receptor (beta chain) was found in a study of blood T cell repertoires in COVID-19. Study in general: Acute and convalescent COVID-19 samples came from the United States, Italy and Spain. T cells, B-cell-depleted T cells, or PBMCs supplied cDNA or gDNA.

The V and J ends lost 5 bases and 4 bases, in that order; junction bases with no gene match: 6. The CDR3 runs 15 residues. The V gene's germline CDR1 is MDHEN and CDR2 SYDVKM. Study processing details: Scientists estimated how many nucleated cells there were by amplifying reference gene primers. Here immunoSEQ multiplex PCR was the method, and the copy in TCRdb shows in-frame clones only, minus some. From that table come the V and J calls and clone size; the DNA was used to work out D and trimming. The sample has some 220,000 clones, 80% to 85% seen once; the top ten hold less than 2.5%. The sequencing input was peripheral blood. This sequence was found in a woman aged 55-70 years with acute or convalescent COVID-19. This chain connects TRBV28 to TRBJ1-4; 8 nucleotides align to TRBD1. Here the CDR3 reads CASSQPGQGNEKLFF. The DNA of the CDR3 is TGTGCCAGCAGTCAACCCGGACAGGGTAATGAAAAACTGTTTTTT.